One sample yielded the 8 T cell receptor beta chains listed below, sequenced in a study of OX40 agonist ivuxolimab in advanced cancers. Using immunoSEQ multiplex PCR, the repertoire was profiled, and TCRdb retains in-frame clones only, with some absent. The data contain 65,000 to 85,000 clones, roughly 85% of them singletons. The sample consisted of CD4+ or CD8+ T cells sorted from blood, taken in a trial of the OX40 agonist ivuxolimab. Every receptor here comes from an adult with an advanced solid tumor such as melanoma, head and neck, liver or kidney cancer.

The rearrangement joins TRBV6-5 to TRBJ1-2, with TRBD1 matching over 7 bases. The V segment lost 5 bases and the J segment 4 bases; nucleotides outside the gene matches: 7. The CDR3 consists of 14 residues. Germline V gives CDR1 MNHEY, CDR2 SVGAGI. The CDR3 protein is CASSRQGRGYGYTF. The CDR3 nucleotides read TGTGCCAGCAGTCGACAGGGAAGGGGCTATGGCTACACCTTC.

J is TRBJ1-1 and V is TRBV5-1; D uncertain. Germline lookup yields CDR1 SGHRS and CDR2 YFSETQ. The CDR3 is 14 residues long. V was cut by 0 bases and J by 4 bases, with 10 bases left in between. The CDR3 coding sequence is TGCGCCAGCAGCTTGGAGGAAGCGGTCACTGAAGCTTTCTTT. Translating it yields CASSLEEAVTEAFF. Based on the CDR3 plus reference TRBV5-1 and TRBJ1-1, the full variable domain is KAGVTQTPRYLIKTRGQQVTLSCSPISGHRSVSWYQQTPGQGLQFLFEYFSETQRNKGNFPGRFSGRQFSNSRSEMNVSTLELGDSALYLCASSLEEAVTEAFFGQGTRLTVV.

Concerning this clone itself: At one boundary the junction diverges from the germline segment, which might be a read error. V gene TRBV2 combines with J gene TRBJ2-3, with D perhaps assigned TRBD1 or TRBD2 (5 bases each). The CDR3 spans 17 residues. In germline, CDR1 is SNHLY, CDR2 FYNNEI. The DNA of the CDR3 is TGTGCCAGCAGGGAAGGAGGAAAGGGGTCTGGCACAGATACGCAGTATTTT. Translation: CASREGGKGSGTDTQYF.

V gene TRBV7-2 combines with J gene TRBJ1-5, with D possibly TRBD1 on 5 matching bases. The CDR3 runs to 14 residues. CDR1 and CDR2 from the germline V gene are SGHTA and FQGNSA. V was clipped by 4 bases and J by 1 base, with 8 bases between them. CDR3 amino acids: CASSSGLSNQPQHF. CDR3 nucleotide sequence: TGTGCCAGCAGCTCAGGGCTCAGCAATCAGCCCCAGCATTTT.

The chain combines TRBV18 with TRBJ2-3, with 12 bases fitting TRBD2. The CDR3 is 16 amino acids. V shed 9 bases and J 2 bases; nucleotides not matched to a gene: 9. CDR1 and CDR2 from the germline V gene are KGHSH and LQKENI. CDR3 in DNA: TGTGCCAGTAGGACTAGCGGGGCCCCCTTCACAGATACGCAGTATTTT. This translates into CASRTSGAPFTDTQYF.

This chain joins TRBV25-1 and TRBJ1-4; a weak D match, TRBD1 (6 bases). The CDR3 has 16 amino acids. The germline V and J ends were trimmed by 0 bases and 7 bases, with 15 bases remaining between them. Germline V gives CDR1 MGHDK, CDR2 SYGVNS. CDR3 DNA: TGTGCCAGCAGTGAATACGAACAGGGCCTAGCTGAAAAACTGTTTTTT. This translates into CASSEYEQGLAEKLFF. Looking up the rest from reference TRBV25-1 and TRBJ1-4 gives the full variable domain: EADIYQTPRYLVIGTGKKITLECSQTMGHDKMYWYQQDPGMELHLIHYSYGVNSTEKGDLSSESTVSRIRTEHFPLTLESARPSHTSQYLCASSEYEQGLAEKLFFGSGTQLSVL.

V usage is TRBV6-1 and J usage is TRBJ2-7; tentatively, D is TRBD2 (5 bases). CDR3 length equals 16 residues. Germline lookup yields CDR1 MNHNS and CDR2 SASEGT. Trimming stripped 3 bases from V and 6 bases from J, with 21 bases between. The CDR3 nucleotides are TGTGCCAGCAGTGAGCCCGGTAAGAAGGGAGAGGGCGAGCAGTACTTC. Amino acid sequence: CASSEPGKKGEGEQYF.

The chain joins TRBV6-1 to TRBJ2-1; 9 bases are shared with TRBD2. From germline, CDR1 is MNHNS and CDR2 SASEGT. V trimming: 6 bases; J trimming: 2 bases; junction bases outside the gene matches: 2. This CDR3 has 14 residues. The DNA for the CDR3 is TGTGCCAGCAGGGAGCGGGGGGCCTACAATGAGCAGTTCTTC. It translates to CASRERGAYNEQFF.